This TCR beta chain was sequenced in a study of T cell responses to AZD1222 COVID-19 vaccine. Findings and caveats of the study: Nearly half of spike-specific TCRs reportedly target variant regions that are unmutated in the B.1.351 and B.1.1.7 variants. Recipients of AZD1222 seropositive at baseline numbered only 5 or 6.

Germline CDR1 reads MNHEY; CDR2 reads SVGAGI. The V and J ends lost 5 bases and 3 bases, in that order; junction bases with no gene match: 5. This CDR3 region has 15 residues. Profiling relied on immunoSEQ multiplex PCR, and the TCRdb table lists in-frame clones only, not all of them. The sample shows roughly 130,000 clones, about 90% of them seen only once. A note on this clone: No antigen is known for it.

The source of this sequence is an adult in good health. V and J are TRBV6-5 and TRBJ2-7; 12 nucleotides align to TRBD2. The sample here was peripheral blood, taken on day 0 of MenACWY control vaccination. The CDR3 sequence is CASSLQTSGSYEQYF. The DNA of the CDR3 is TGTGCCAGCAGTCTACAGACTAGCGGGAGCTACGAGCAGTACTTC.